Shown below are 25 T cell receptor beta chains from a single sample sequenced in a study of T cell responses to AZD1222 COVID-19 vaccine. Profiled with immunoSEQ multiplex PCR; TCRdb holds only in-frame clones, not every one. This table holds more than 95,000 clones, roughly 90% found once. The sequences come from peripheral blood, collected on day 0 of AZD1222 vaccination. The receptors come from an adult in good health.

CDR3 amino acids: CSAGKQGTGELFF. The CDR3 region has the DNA TGCAGCGCCGGAAAACAGGGAACCGGGGAGCTGTTTTTT. The V gene is TRBV29-1, the J gene TRBJ2-2, with TRBD1 as a possible D gene (6 bases). The ends were cut back, 7 bases at V and 5 bases at J, with 14 bases in the middle. The CDR3 is made up of 13 amino acids. In germline, CDR1 is SQVTM, CDR2 ANQGSEA.

The chain links TRBV7-2 to TRBJ1-5, with D perhaps matching TRBD1 (5 bases). Germline values: CDR1 SGHTA, CDR2 FQGNSA. Trimming left V 5 bases short and J 3 bases short, with 14 bases between. The CDR3 covers 15 residues. CDR3 sequence: CASSRDGRTNQPQHF. Here the CDR3 DNA reads TGTGCCAGCAGCAGGGACGGAAGAACCAATCAGCCCCAGCATTTT.

The chain joins TRBV4-1 to TRBJ1-1; D is unclear. This CDR3 is 15 amino acids long. CDR1 and CDR2 from the germline V gene are MGHRA and YSYEKL. V lost 2 bases to trimming and J lost 0 bases, with 10 bases between them. This chain's CDR3 is CASSQTPVMNTEAFF. The DNA of the CDR3 is TGCGCCAGCAGCCAAACGCCAGTCATGAACACTGAAGCTTTCTTT.

V and J are TRBV19 and TRBJ2-7; D gene uncertain. CDR3 size: 12 residues. Trimming pared 11 bases from V and 5 bases from J, leaving 16 bases between. Germline lookup yields CDR1 LNHDA and CDR2 SQIVND (reference sequence). The CDR3 spells CAVRSSHDEQYF. CDR3 DNA sequence: TGTGCCGTGCGGAGCAGTCACGACGAGCAGTACTTC.

The chain combines TRBV19 with TRBJ1-5, with no clear D. Trimming took off 4 bases at V and 0 bases at J, with 16 bases between the two ends. The CDR3 loop spans 17 amino acids. Per the germline V gene, CDR1 is LNHDA and CDR2 is SQIVND (reference sequence). The CDR3 bases are TGTGCCAGTAGTAAGTGGGCCGGATACGATAGCAATCAGCCCCAGCATTTT. It is translated as CASSKWAGYDSNQPQHF. Drawing the rest from reference TRBV19 and TRBJ1-5, the complete variable domain is DGGITQSPKYLFRKEGQNVTLSCEQNLNHDAMYWYRQDPGQGLRLIYYSQIVNDFQKGDIAEGYSVSREKKESFPLTVTSAQKNPTAFYLCASSKWAGYDSNQPQHFGDGTRLSIL.

The genes are TRBV30 and TRBJ1-5, with TRBD1 matching 9 bases. The V gene end was trimmed by 7 bases and the J gene end by 2 bases; junction bases not matched to a gene: 6. This CDR3 has 14 amino acids. Germline-derived CDR1 and CDR2 are GTSNPN and SVGIG (reference sequence). The CDR3 bases are TGTGCCTCCTCGGGGGACAGGGGCAATCAGCCCCAGCATTTT. Translating gives CASSGDRGNQPQHF.

V gene TRBV7-2 combines with J gene TRBJ2-7; D ambiguous. The CDR3 has 14 residues. Germline V gives CDR1 SGHTA, CDR2 FQGNSA. The ends were cut back, 8 bases at V and 0 bases at J, with 14 bases in the middle. The CDR3 reads CASSFRHGSYEQYF. CDR3 nucleotide sequence: TGTGCCAGCTCCTTCCGGCATGGCTCCTACGAGCAGTACTTC.

The rearrangement links TRBV7-2 to TRBJ1-6; D not resolved. Trimming took 2 bases from V and 7 from J, leaving 0 bases between them. The CDR3 runs 11 residues. Germline lookup yields CDR1 SGHTA and CDR2 FQGNSA. The CDR3 DNA sequence: TGTGCCAGCAGCTTAAATTCACCCCTCCACTTT. Its protein product is CASSLNSPLHF.

The genes are TRBV10-2 and TRBJ1-5, with D hard to call. The CDR3 consists of 13 residues. The V and J ends lost 2 bases and 4 bases respectively, with 6 bases between them. Germline CDR1 is WSHSY and CDR2 is SAAADI. CDR3: CASSEGRNQPQHF. CDR3 coding DNA: TGCGCCAGCAGTGAGGGCAGAAATCAGCCCCAGCATTTT.

The sample holds a few counts of this clone. The chain uses TRBV2 and TRBJ1-1; D gene ambiguous. The ends were cut back, 2 bases at V and 3 bases at J, with 7 bases in the middle. The CDR3 has 13 amino acids. Germline CDR1 is SNHLY and CDR2 is FYNNEI. The CDR3 spells CASSESGYTEAFF. In nucleotides, the CDR3 is TGTGCCAGCAGTGAAAGCGGGTACACTGAAGCTTTCTTT.

The V call is TRBV6-5, the J call TRBJ2-1; D is possibly TRBD2 (6 bases). CDR1 is MNHEY and CDR2 is SVGAGI in the germline V gene. The length of the CDR3 is 13 residues. The V gene lost 5 bases and the J gene lost 8 bases, with 13 bases spanning the gap. In nucleotides, the CDR3 is TGTGCCAGCAGTCCCGGGGAGGAGGATGAGCAGTTCTTC. This gives the protein CASSPGEEDEQFF.

V usage is TRBV7-9 and J usage is TRBJ1-2; tentative D call: TRBD1 (6 bases). The CDR3 loop spans 16 amino acids. Germline V gives CDR1 SEHNR, CDR2 FQNEAQ (reference sequence). V was pared by 4 bases and J by 2 bases, with 17 bases between. CDR3 protein: CASSSTGQSSNYGYTF. The CDR3 bases are TGTGCCAGCAGCTCAACTGGACAGAGTTCGAACTATGGCTACACCTTC.

This clone was counted between two and nine times. This chain links TRBV28 with TRBJ1-6; no clear D gene. CDR1 and CDR2 from the germline V gene are MDHEN and SYDVKM. The CDR3 consists of 20 residues. V was pared by 5 bases and J by 8 bases, with 31 bases between. CDR3 sequence: CASSPQGTYWNSFNYSPLHF. CDR3 nucleotide sequence: TGTGCCAGCAGTCCCCAAGGAACCTACTGGAACAGTTTCAATTATTCACCCCTCCACTTT.

The rearrangement uses TRBV5-6 and TRBJ2-2; possibly TRBD1 for D (5 bases). In germline, CDR1 is SGHDT, CDR2 YYEEEE. V lost 2 bases to trimming and J lost 3 bases, with 17 bases between them. The CDR3 has 17 residues. The CDR3 sequence: CASSLIIGQGDTGELFF. In nucleotides, the CDR3 is TGTGCCAGCAGCTTAATTATCGGGCAGGGTGACACCGGGGAGCTGTTTTTT.

The rearrangement joins TRBV28 to TRBJ2-5; 7 bases agree with TRBD1. Germline V CDR1 and CDR2: MDHEN, SYDVKM. V trimming: 3 bases; J trimming: 1 base; junction bases outside the gene matches: 5. This CDR3 is 15 amino acids long. The CDR3 loop is CASSLGQSFQETQYF. The DNA of the CDR3 is TGTGCCAGCAGTTTGGGACAGAGTTTCCAAGAGACCCAGTACTTC. The variable domain in full, with the rest retrieved from reference TRBV28 and TRBJ2-5, is DVKVTQSSRYLVKRTGEKVFLECVQDMDHENMFWYRQDPGLGLRLIYFSYDVKMKEKGDIPEGYSVSREKKERFSLILESASTNQTSMYLCASSLGQSFQETQYFGPGTRLLVL.

This chain joins TRBV12-3 or TRBV12-4 and TRBJ2-3, with unresolved D. The germline V and J ends were trimmed by 5 bases and 0 bases, with 3 bases remaining between them. The CDR3 runs 12 residues. CDR3 in DNA: TGTGCCAGCAGTACTAGCACAGATACGCAGTATTTT. It codes for CASSTSTDTQYF.

This clone appeared a single time. The V and J genes are TRBV10-3 and TRBJ2-3; the match to TRBD1 covers 10 bases. The CDR3 contains 18 residues. Per germline, CDR1 ENHRY and CDR2 SYGVKD. V lost 2 bases and J lost 2; bases outside the gene matches: 10. The CDR3 sequence: CAISEPTSGTGATDTQYF. The CDR3 nucleotides are TGTGCCATCAGTGAGCCGACGTCCGGGACAGGGGCCACAGATACGCAGTATTTT.

This sequence joins TRBV7-9 and TRBJ1-5; unclear D gene. The CDR3 has 13 residues. V lost 1 base to trimming and J lost 6 bases, with 7 bases between them. CDR1 is SEHNR and CDR2 is FQNEAQ in the germline V gene (reference sequence). DNA of the CDR3: TGTGCCAGCAGCTTAGGGGAGAGTCAGCCCCAGCATTTT. Translating gives CASSLGESQPQHF.

The chain links TRBV27 to TRBJ1-2, with unresolved D. Germline V gene sequence: CDR1 MNHEY, CDR2 SMNVEV (reference sequence). The CDR3 is 11 residues long. With 6 bases removed from V and 7 bases from J, the gap between germline ends came to 9 bases. The CDR3 loop reads CASSGRGGYTF. CDR3 DNA sequence: TGTGCCAGCAGCGGTAGAGGTGGCTACACCTTC.

This clone was seen only once. The rearrangement joins TRBV6-5 to TRBJ2-2; no clear D gene. The CDR3 has 13 residues. Between the trimmed V and J ends, which lost 6 bases and 2 bases, there was a span of 7 bases. The germline V gene encodes CDR1 MNHEY and CDR2 SVGAGI. The CDR3 DNA follows: TGTGCCAGCAGAACAGCTAACACCGGGGAGCTGTTTTTT. This sequence encodes CASRTANTGELFF.

This clone was recorded only once. One end of the junction is discordant with germline, which a read error may explain. V usage is TRBV4-1 and J usage is TRBJ1-3; the D gene is possibly TRBD1 (5 bases). Germline V gene sequence: CDR1 MGHRA, CDR2 YSYEKL. CDR3 length: 14 residues. This chain's CDR3 is CASSQATGTGPSHF. The CDR3 DNA is TGCGCCAGCAGCCAAGCAACAGGAACAGGTCCCAGTCATTTT.

The chain has TRBV6-2 or TRBV6-3 and TRBJ1-4; TRBD1 might be the D (6 bases). The length of the CDR3 is 17 residues. V was trimmed by 0 bases and J by 8 bases, leaving 19 bases between them. Germline values: CDR1 MNHEY, CDR2 SVGEGT. The CDR3 DNA reads as TGTGCCAGCAGTTACTCAAACACAGCGGGGGCTGGGGAAAAACTGTTTTTT. This translates into CASSYSNTAGAGEKLFF.

The chain uses TRBV27 and TRBJ2-5, with D uncertain. With 2 bases removed from V and 4 bases from J, the gap between germline ends came to 5 bases. Per the germline V gene, CDR1 is MNHEY and CDR2 is SMNVEV (reference sequence). The CDR3 is made up of 12 amino acids. This CDR3 reads CASSLGSETQYF. In nucleotides, the CDR3 is TGTGCCAGCAGTTTAGGGTCAGAGACCCAGTACTTC.

The rearrangement links TRBV15 to TRBJ2-5; D is possibly TRBD1 (5 bases). This CDR3 is 12 amino acids long. Trimming took off 5 bases at V and 4 bases at J, with 8 bases between the two ends. Germline assignment: CDR1 LNHNV and CDR2 YYDKDF (reference sequence). The CDR3 region is CATSAGLETQYF. The DNA of the CDR3 is TGTGCCACCAGCGCAGGGTTAGAGACCCAGTACTTC.

As DNA, the CDR3 is TGTGCCAGCAGTTCTACCGGGCCGTTGAATTCACCCCTCCACTTT. Amino acid sequence: CASSSTGPLNSPLHF. J is TRBJ1-6 and V is TRBV27, with D unclear. The CDR3 sequence is 15 residues long. Germline values: CDR1 MNHEY, CDR2 SMNVEV (reference sequence). Trimming took off 4 bases at V and 7 bases at J, with 14 bases between the two ends.